The T cell receptor beta chain under discussion was sequenced for a study of T cell responses to AZD1222 COVID-19 vaccine (TCRdb year 2021). In the study overall: A total of approximately 240 trial participants underwent TCR sequencing, of whom 200 to 220 had received two doses of AZD1222 and some 26 had received two doses of the MenACWY control vaccine. Trial participants were enrolled into age subgroups of 18-55, 56-69 and 70-plus years, which contained about 160, 30 and 59 TCR-sequenced participants, respectively.

Findings and caveats that apply to the study as a whole: Epitopes outside the regions mutated in the B.1.351 and B.1.1.7 variants were reportedly recognized by nearly half of the unique spike-specific TCRs. Because no day 14 peak-response samples were available, the repertoires could be characterized only after the peak T cell response. The vaccine-associated CD4 TCRs covered the entire spike protein, and the dominant responses fell in regions 160-218 and 743-854. After two AZD1222 doses, spike-specific TCR breadth and depth were significantly higher than at day 0 and than in MenACWY recipients. In the small 56-69-year group, the increase in depth fell short of significance, most likely because of low power. Participants were mostly white British and included more females than males, and it was suggested by the authors that clonal diversity may have been underestimated. Conclusions about previously exposed vaccinees are limited, since just 5 to 7 AZD1222 recipients were seropositive for SARS-CoV-2 at baseline.

From V the trimming removes 3 bases and from J it removes 2 bases, while the gene matches leave 5 bases of the junction unaccounted for. The CDR3 runs 16 residues from the cysteine to the phenylalanine. Only the CDR3 DNA stays, 48 bases, in frame from base 1. CDR1 is given as LNHDA and CDR2 as SQIVND, both from the germline V gene (reference sequence). The CDR3 regions of human TCRbeta chains were subjected to immunosequencing. The authors processed their data as follows. Repertoire TCRs were checked for matches against a reference library of SARS-CoV-2-specific TCRs that had been generated using the MIRA antigen-specificity platform. Breadth meant the fraction of unique TCRs that were SARS-CoV-2-associated, whereas depth meant the fraction of total T cells that were SARS-CoV-2-associated. Using the MIRA data, each spike-specific TCR was mapped to the spike region that the TCR reacts to and placed in a CD4 or CD8 class. Log10-transformed breadth and depth values were compared by one-way ANOVA with Sidak's multiple comparisons tests. This immuneACCESS table, as held by TCRdb, lists in-frame sequences with V and J called but not all clones. Of the missing ones, under half trace to an unresolved V gene in checked studies; the others have no known cause. The V and J calls and clone size are taken from that table; D and trimming were inferred from the DNA. Here the sample has fewer than 50,000 clones; just under 80% occur a single time. The ten biggest clones cover about a fifth of the sample.

This sample's time point label indicates: about 28 days (+/-7) after the second vaccine dose. In light of the paper, this sample's treatment or condition label describes: meningococcal conjugate vaccine given as trial control. The vaccinee samples were drawn from two UK trials, COV001 and COV002, one of which was a single-blind randomized controlled phase 2/3 trial testing AZD1222 (ChAdOx1 nCoV-19) in healthy adults. For TCRbeta chain sequencing, PBMC samples were collected from trial participants at day 0 and at day 28 after the second dose. A note on this clone: The antigen it recognizes is unknown. Nothing much larger sits one base from this clone, and base qualities are not available.

The rearrangement joined TRBV19 to TRBJ2-2, with 8 junctional bases fitting TRBD1. The specimen was peripheral blood, collected 28 days after the second dose of the MenACWY control vaccine. This TCR came from an adult who received the MenACWY meningococcal vaccine as a control. The CDR3 region has the sequence CASSIPQGANTGELFF. The nucleotides read TGTGCCAGTAGTATCCCCCAGGGGGCCAACACCGGGGAGCTGTTTTTT.